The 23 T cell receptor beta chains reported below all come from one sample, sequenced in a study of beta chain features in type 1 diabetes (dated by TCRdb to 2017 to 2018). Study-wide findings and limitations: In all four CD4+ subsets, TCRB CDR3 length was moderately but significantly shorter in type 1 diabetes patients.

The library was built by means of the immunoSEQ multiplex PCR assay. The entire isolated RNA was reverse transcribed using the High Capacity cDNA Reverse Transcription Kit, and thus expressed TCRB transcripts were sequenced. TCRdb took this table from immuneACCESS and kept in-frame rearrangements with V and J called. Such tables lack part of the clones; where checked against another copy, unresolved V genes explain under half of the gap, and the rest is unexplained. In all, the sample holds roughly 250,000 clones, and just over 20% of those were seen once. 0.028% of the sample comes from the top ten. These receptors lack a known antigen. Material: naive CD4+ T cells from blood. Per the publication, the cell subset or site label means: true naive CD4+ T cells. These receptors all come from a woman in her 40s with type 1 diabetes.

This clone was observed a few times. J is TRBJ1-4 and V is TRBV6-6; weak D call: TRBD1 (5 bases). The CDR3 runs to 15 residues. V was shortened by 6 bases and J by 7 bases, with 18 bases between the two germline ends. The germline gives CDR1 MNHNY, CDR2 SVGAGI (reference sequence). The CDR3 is CASSTPSGIFEKLFF. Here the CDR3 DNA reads TGTGCCAGCAGCACGCCCTCAGGGATATTTGAAAAACTGTTTTTT.

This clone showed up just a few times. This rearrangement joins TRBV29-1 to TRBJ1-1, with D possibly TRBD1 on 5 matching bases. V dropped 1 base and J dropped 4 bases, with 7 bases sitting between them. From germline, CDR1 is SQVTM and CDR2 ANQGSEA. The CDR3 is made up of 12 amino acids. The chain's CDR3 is CSVEGQGTEAFF. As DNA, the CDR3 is TGCAGCGTTGAAGGGCAGGGCACTGAAGCTTTCTTT.

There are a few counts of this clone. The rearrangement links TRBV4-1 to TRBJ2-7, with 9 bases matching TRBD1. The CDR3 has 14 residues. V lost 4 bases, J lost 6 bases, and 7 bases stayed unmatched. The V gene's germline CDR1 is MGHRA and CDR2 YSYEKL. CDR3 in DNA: TGCGCCAGCAGCCGGGACAGGGAGACGCTCGAGCAGTACTTC. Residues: CASSRDRETLEQYF.

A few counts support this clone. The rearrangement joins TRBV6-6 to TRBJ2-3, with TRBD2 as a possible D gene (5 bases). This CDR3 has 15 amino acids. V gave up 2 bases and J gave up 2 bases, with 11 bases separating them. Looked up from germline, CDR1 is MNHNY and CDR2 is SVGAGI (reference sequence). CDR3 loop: CASSYERKITDTQYF. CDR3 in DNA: TGTGCCAGCAGTTACGAGCGGAAAATCACAGATACGCAGTATTTT.

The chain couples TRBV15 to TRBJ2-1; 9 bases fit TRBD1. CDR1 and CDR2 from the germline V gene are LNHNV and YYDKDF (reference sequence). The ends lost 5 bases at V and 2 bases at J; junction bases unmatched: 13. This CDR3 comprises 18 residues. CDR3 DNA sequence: TGTGCCACCAGCCCTGGGACAGGGTTTAGCGGGCCCTACAATGAGCAGTTCTTC. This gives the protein CATSPGTGFSGPYNEQFF.

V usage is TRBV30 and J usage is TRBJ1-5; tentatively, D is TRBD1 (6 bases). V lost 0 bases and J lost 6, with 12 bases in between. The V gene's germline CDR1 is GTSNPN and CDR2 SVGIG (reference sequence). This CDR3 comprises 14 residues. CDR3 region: CAWSVSGGSQPQHF. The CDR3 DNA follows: TGTGCCTGGAGTGTAAGCGGGGGCAGTCAGCCCCAGCATTTT.

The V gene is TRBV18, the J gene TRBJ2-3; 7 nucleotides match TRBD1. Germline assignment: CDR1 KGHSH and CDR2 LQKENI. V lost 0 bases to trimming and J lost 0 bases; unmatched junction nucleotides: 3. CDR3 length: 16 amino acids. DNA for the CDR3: TGTGCCAGCTCACCACCGGGACAGCTGAGCACAGATACGCAGTATTTT. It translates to CASSPPGQLSTDTQYF.

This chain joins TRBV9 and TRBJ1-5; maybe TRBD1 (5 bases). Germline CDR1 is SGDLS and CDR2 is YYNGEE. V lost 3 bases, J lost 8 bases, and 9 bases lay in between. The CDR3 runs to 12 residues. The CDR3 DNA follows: TGTGCCAGCAGCGCGGGGGGGGAGCCCCAGCATTTT. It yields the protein CASSAGGEPQHF. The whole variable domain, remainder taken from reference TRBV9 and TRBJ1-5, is DSGVTQTPKHLITATGQRVTLRCSPRSGDLSVYWYQQSLDQGLQFLIQYYNGEERAKGNILERFSAQQFPDLHSELNLSSLELGDSALYFCASSAGGEPQHFGDGTRLSIL.

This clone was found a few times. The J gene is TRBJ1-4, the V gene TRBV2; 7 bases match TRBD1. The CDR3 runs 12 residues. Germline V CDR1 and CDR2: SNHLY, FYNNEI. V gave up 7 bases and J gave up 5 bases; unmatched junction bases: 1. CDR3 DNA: TGTGCCAGCAAGGGGGCGAATGAAAAACTGTTTTTT. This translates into CASKGANEKLFF.

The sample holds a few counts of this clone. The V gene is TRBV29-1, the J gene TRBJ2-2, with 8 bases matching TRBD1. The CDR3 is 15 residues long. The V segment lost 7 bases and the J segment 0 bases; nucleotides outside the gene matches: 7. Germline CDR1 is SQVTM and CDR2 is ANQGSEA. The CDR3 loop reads CSAKNRGSNTGELFF. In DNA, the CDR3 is TGCAGCGCTAAAAACAGGGGGTCGAACACCGGGGAGCTGTTTTTT.

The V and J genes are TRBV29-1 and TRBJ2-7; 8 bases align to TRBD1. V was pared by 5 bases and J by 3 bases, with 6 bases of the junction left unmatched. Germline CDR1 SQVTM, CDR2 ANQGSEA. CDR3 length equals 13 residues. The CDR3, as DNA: TGCAGCGTTTACCTAGACAGGGGCTACGAGCAGTACTTC. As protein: CSVYLDRGYEQYF.

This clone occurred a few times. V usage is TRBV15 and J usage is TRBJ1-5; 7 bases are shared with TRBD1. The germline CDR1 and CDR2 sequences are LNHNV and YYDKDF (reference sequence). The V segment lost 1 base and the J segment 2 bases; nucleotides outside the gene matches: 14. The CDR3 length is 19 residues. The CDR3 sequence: CATSRVAMTGKYGNQPQHF. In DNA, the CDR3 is TGTGCCACCAGCAGAGTCGCAATGACAGGGAAATACGGCAATCAGCCCCAGCATTTT.

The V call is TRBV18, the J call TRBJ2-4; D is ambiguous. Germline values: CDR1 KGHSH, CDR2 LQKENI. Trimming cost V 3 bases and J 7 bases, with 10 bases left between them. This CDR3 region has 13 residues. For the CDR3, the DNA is TGTGCCAGCTCACCCCCCAGTGTCAACATTCAGTACTTC. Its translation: CASSPPSVNIQYF.

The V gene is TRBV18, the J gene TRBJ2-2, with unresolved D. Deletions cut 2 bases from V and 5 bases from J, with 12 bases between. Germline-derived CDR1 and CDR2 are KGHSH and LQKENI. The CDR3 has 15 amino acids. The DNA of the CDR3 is TGTGCCAGCTCACCAGTCCTAGAAGGTACCGGGGAGCTGTTTTTT. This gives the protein CASSPVLEGTGELFF.

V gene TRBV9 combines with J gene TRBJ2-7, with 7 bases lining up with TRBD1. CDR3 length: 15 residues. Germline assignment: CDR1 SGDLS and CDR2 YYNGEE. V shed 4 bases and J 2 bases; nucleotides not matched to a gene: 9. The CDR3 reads CASSPVDRVTYEQYF. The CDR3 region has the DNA TGTGCCAGCAGCCCAGTCGACAGGGTCACCTACGAGCAGTACTTC. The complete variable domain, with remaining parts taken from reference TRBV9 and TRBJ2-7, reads DSGVTQTPKHLITATGQRVTLRCSPRSGDLSVYWYQQSLDQGLQFLIQYYNGEERAKGNILERFSAQQFPDLHSELNLSSLELGDSALYFCASSPVDRVTYEQYFGPGTRLTVT.

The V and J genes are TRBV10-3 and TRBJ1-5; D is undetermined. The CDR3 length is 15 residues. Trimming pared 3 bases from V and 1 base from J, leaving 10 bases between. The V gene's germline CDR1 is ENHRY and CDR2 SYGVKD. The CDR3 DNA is TGTGCCATCAGTGATCGGCGGGGAAGCAATCAGCCCCAGCATTTT. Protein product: CAISDRRGSNQPQHF.

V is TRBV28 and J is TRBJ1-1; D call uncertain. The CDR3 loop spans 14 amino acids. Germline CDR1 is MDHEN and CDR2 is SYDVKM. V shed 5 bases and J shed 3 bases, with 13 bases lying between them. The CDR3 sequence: CASSDGGKDTEAFF. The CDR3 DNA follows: TGTGCCAGCAGTGATGGCGGGAAAGACACTGAAGCTTTCTTT.

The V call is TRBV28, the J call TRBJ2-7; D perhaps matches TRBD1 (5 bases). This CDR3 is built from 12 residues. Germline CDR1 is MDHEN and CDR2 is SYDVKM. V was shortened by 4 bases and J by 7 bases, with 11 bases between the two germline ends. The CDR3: CASSSLRQEQYF. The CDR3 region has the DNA TGTGCCAGCAGTTCTCTTCGACAGGAGCAGTACTTC. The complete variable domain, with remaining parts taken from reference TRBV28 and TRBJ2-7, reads DVKVTQSSRYLVKRTGEKVFLECVQDMDHENMFWYRQDPGLGLRLIYFSYDVKMKEKGDIPEGYSVSREKKERFSLILESASTNQTSMYLCASSSLRQEQYFGPGTRLTVT.

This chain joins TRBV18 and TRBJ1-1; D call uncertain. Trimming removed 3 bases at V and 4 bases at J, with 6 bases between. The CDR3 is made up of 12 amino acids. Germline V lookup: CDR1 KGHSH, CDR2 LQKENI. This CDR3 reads CASSPVSTEAFF. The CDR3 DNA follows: TGTGCCAGCTCACCCGTTAGCACTGAAGCTTTCTTT. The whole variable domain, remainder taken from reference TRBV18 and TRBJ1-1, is NAGVMQNPRHLVRRRGQEARLRCSPMKGHSHVYWYRQLPEEGLKFMVYLQKENIIDESGMPKERFSAEFPKEGPSILRIQQVVRGDSAAYFCASSPVSTEAFFGQGTRLTVV.

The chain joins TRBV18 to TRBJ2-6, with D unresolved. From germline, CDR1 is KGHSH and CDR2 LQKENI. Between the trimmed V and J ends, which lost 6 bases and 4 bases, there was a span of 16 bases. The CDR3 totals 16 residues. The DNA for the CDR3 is TGTGCCAGCTCGATTCTATCTGCGATAGGGGCCAACGTCCTGACTTTC. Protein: CASSILSAIGANVLTF.

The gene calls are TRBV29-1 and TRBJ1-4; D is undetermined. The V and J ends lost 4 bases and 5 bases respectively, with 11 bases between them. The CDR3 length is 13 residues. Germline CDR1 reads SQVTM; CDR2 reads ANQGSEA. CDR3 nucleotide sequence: TGCAGCGTTGCGGAGCGGAGGAATGAAAAACTGTTTTTT. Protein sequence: CSVAERRNEKLFF.

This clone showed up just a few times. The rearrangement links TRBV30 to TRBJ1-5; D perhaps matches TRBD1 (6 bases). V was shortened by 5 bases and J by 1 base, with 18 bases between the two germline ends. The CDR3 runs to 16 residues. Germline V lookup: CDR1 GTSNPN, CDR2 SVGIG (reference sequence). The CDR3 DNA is TGTGCCTGGGTGCCGTCAGGGGCGTGGAGCAATCAGCCCCAGCATTTT. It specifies CAWVPSGAWSNQPQHF. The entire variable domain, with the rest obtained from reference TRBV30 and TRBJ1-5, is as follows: SQTIHQWPATLVQPVGSPLSLECTVEGTSNPNLYWYRQAAGRGLQLLFYSVGIGQISSEVPQNLSASRPQDRQFILSSKKLLLSDSGFYLCAWVPSGAWSNQPQHFGDGTRLSIL.

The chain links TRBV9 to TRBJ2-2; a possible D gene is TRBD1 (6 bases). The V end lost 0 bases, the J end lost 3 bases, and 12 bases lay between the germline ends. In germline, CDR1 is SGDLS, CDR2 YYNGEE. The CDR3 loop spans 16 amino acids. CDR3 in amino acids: CASSVVGQGHTGELFF. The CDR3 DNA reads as TGTGCCAGCAGCGTAGTGGGGCAGGGGCACACCGGGGAGCTGTTTTTT.